The present TCR beta chain was sequenced within a study of blood T cell repertoires in COVID-19. Study-wide context: Samples taken during acute and convalescent COVID-19 were collected in the United States, Italy and Spain.

Germline CDR1 is LGHDT and CDR2 is YNNKEL (reference sequence). The CDR3 extends over 11 amino acids. On this clone: At one end, the junction sequence differs from germline, possibly due to a read error.

Generated by immunoSEQ multiplex PCR, the TCRdb table keeps only in-frame clones and is missing some. Among about 500,000 clones listed, roughly 89% were seen once. The receptor was isolated from a man aged 18 to 29 with COVID-19, enrolled during active disease. This chain links TRBV3-1 (or the pseudogene TRBV3-2) with TRBJ2-1, with D possibly TRBD2 on 6 matching bases. Sequencing used peripheral blood. The CDR3, as DNA: TGTGCCAGCAGCCAGACTAGTGTCAAGGTCTTC. Its protein product is CASSQTSVKVF.